Below are 28 T cell receptor beta chains sequenced from a single sample in a study of cytomegalovirus exposure and HLA in healthy donors. 13 Jbeta primers and 60 Vbeta primers were used for the PCR. Libraries were prepared by immunoSEQ multiplex PCR; TCRdb keeps only in-frame clonotypes and omits some of them. The table lists about 230,000 clones, 70% to 85% of them singletons. Sequenced: PBMCs. These receptors were taken from a woman aged 60-70 years in good health and CMV-seropositive.

The V gene is TRBV2, the J gene TRBJ2-3; D is perhaps TRBD2 (6 bases). The CDR3 has 15 residues. Trimming stripped 4 bases from V and 0 bases from J, with 11 bases between. From germline, CDR1 is SNHLY and CDR2 FYNNEI. The chain's CDR3 is CASSVRRGSTDTQYF. The CDR3 DNA sequence: TGTGCCAGCAGTGTGCGGCGGGGTAGCACAGATACGCAGTATTTT.

There are a few counts of this clone. The chain is built from TRBV19 and TRBJ2-3; 10 nucleotides agree with TRBD1. CDR3 length equals 16 residues. Germline CDR1 and CDR2: LNHDA and SQIVND (reference sequence). The junction had 4 bases not matched to a gene; V was cut back by 3 bases and J by 1 base. The CDR3 coding sequence is TGTGCCAGTAGTATGACTGGACAGGGGGGCACAGATACGCAGTATTTT. Protein sequence: CASSMTGQGGTDTQYF.

The sample holds one count of this clone. The chain combines TRBV5-1 with TRBJ1-3; the match to TRBD1 covers 8 bases. In germline, CDR1 is SGHRS, CDR2 YFSETQ. V was clipped by 1 base and J by 3 bases; unmatched bases: 3. CDR3 length: 15 residues. The CDR3 DNA sequence: TGCGCCAGCAGCTTGCAGGGGGCTGGTGGAAACACCATATATTTT. Translating it yields CASSLQGAGGNTIYF.

The V gene is TRBV7-2, the J gene TRBJ2-1; D gene unclear. Germline V gene lookup returns CDR1 SGHTA and CDR2 FQGNSA. This CDR3 contains 14 residues. V was shortened by 3 bases and J by 0 bases, with 6 bases between the two germline ends. The CDR3 coding sequence is TGTGCCAGCAGCTTGGAGAGCTCCTACAATGAGCAGTTCTTC. Its protein product is CASSLESSYNEQFF.

This sequence joins TRBV9 and TRBJ2-5, with TRBD1 matching over 7 bases. Germline CDR1 SGDLS, CDR2 YYNGEE. V trimming: 3 bases; J trimming: 2 bases; junction bases outside the gene matches: 7. There are 15 residues in the CDR3. CDR3 region: CASSEGTVYQETQYF. The CDR3 DNA follows: TGTGCCAGCAGCGAGGGGACAGTCTATCAAGAGACCCAGTACTTC.

The chain combines TRBV7-9 with TRBJ2-1; possible D gene TRBD1, 6 bases. From germline, CDR1 is SEHNR and CDR2 FQNEAQ (reference sequence). The CDR3 is made up of 14 amino acids. V lost 6 bases to trimming and J lost 9 bases, with 18 bases between them. CDR3 sequence reads: CASSYTMGAGEQFF. The DNA for the CDR3 is TGTGCCAGCAGTTATACAATGGGGGCGGGTGAGCAGTTCTTC.

This clone was counted once. This chain connects TRBV6-1 to TRBJ1-5, with 7 bases that match TRBD1. This CDR3 has 16 amino acids. The trim removed 1 base at V and 3 bases at J, leaving 6 bases unmatched. The germline V gene has CDR1 MNHNS and CDR2 SASEGT. The CDR3, as DNA: TGTGCCAGCAGTGAAGGGTCAGGGGGAGACAATCAGCCCCAGCATTTT. Translating gives CASSEGSGGDNQPQHF.

The chain joins TRBV11-2 to TRBJ2-3; TRBD2 agrees at 10 bases. Trimming at V came to 0 bases and at J to 11 bases, leaving 8 bases not matched to a gene. Germline-derived CDR1 and CDR2 are SGHAT and FQNNGV. CDR3 length: 15 amino acids. This chain's CDR3 is CASSLEKSGGARQYF. The CDR3 DNA reads TGTGCCAGCAGCTTAGAAAAAAGCGGGGGGGCAAGGCAGTATTTT.

V and J are TRBV5-4 and TRBJ2-5, with 12 bases lining up with TRBD1. The end of the DNA aligns better with TRBJ2-7, so the J call may be wrong. Germline CDR1 is SGHNT and CDR2 is YYREEE (reference sequence). This CDR3 has 16 residues. The CDR3 reads CASSLGAGQGAFEQYF. CDR3 nucleotides: TGTGCCAGCAGCTTGGGAGCGGGACAGGGGGCGTTCGAGCAGTACTTC.

The chain is built from TRBV7-8 and TRBJ1-2, with 10 bases matching TRBD1. The V gene end was trimmed by 5 bases and the J gene end by 0 bases; junction bases not matched to a gene: 3. The CDR3 runs 15 residues. The germline CDR1 and CDR2 sequences are SGHVS and FQNEAQ. As DNA, the CDR3 is TGTGCCAGCAGCAGACAGGGGGCTACTAACTATGGCTACACCTTC. It codes for CASSRQGATNYGYTF.

The V call is TRBV5-1, the J call TRBJ1-2, with 7 bases identical to TRBD1. This CDR3 region has 13 residues. CDR1 and CDR2 from the germline V gene are SGHRS and YFSETQ. V lost 1 base to trimming and J lost 7 bases; unmatched junction nucleotides: 4. The CDR3 loop reads CASSLNRGLGYTF. The CDR3 nucleotides read TGCGCCAGCAGCTTGAACAGGGGCCTTGGCTACACCTTC.

CDR3 residues: CASSSVWGDHEQYF. DNA for the CDR3: TGTGCCAGCAGCTCCGTGTGGGGGGACCACGAGCAGTACTTC. The chain employs TRBV5-4 and TRBJ2-7, with D tentatively TRBD2 (6 bases). This CDR3 comprises 14 residues. Trimming left V 3 bases short and J 5 bases short, with 15 bases between. The V gene's germline CDR1 is SGHNT and CDR2 YYREEE (reference sequence).

This clone was observed at least ten times. This rearrangement joins TRBV6-5 to TRBJ1-1; TRBD1 is a possible D gene (5 bases). Trimming removed 6 bases at V and 1 base at J, with 15 bases between. Germline V gene lookup returns CDR1 MNHEY and CDR2 SVGAGI. CDR3 length: 15 residues. The CDR3: CASRDLSTGNTEAFF. The DNA for the CDR3 is TGTGCCAGCAGAGACCTAAGCACAGGGAACACTGAAGCTTTCTTT.

J is TRBJ2-7 and V is TRBV21-1; the table gives TRBD2 as D, unverified against the DNA. TRBV21-1 is shown as a pseudogene. The CDR3 runs to 16 residues. The DNA for the CDR3 is TGTGCCAGCAGCAAAGTACTAGCGGGAGGGTTAGGCGAGCAGTACTTC. Protein sequence: CASSKVLAGGLGEQYF.

V is TRBV2 and J is TRBJ1-5, with D possibly matching TRBD1 (6 bases). The CDR3 loop spans 14 amino acids. Germline assignment: CDR1 SNHLY and CDR2 FYNNEI. The V gene lost 5 bases and the J gene lost 5 bases, with 13 bases spanning the gap. The CDR3 here is CASSYWGRDQPQHF. DNA of the CDR3: TGTGCCAGCAGTTACTGGGGGCGAGATCAGCCCCAGCATTTT.

The chain uses TRBV27 and TRBJ1-5; 7 nucleotides line up with TRBD1. There are 15 residues in the CDR3. Losses at the gene ends were 2 bases for V and 6 bases for J; bases not matched to a gene: 7. From germline, CDR1 is MNHEY and CDR2 SMNVEV (reference sequence). The CDR3 nucleotides read TGTGCCAGCAGTTTAACGACAGGGTTAGGTCAGCCCCAGCATTTT. This encodes CASSLTTGLGQPQHF.

CDR3 nucleotide sequence: TGTGCCAGTAGTACCTCCCGGGACAGCACTGAAGCTTTCTTT. Its protein is CASSTSRDSTEAFF. The gene calls are TRBV19 and TRBJ1-1, with 7 bases that match TRBD1. Trimming removed 4 bases from V and 4 bases from J; junction bases left unmatched: 6. CDR1 is LNHDA, CDR2 SQIVND, per germline (reference sequence). The CDR3 length is 14 residues.

V and J are TRBV28 and TRBJ1-2; D gene unclear. CDR3 length: 15 residues. CDR1 and CDR2 from the germline V gene are MDHEN and SYDVKM. V shed 1 base and J shed 6 bases, with 15 bases lying between them. CDR3 DNA: TGTGCCAGCAGTTTATCCGCCGGAGGGTTCCATGGCTACACCTTC. It yields the protein CASSLSAGGFHGYTF.

Worth noting for this clone: An end of the junction does not agree with germline; a read error may underlie this. The V call is TRBV7-9, the J call TRBJ2-7, with D unclear. The CDR3 spans 11 residues. The germline V gene has CDR1 SEHNR and CDR2 FQNEAQ (reference sequence). The CDR3 DNA reads as TGTTCCAGCAGCTCCCTATACGAGCAGTACTTC. Its translation: CSSSSLYEQYF.

This chain joins TRBV5-1 and TRBJ2-5; 11 bases agree with TRBD1. The CDR3 runs 15 residues. Germline V gene sequence: CDR1 SGHRS, CDR2 YFSETQ. J lost 5 bases, V lost 3 bases, and 6 bases had no gene match. The CDR3: CASSWTGGAPETQYF. Written as DNA, the CDR3 is TGCGCCAGCAGCTGGACAGGGGGCGCCCCGGAGACCCAGTACTTC. The full variable domain, with the rest looked up from reference TRBV5-1 and TRBJ2-5, is KAGVTQTPRYLIKTRGQQVTLSCSPISGHRSVSWYQQTPGQGLQFLFEYFSETQRNKGNFPGRFSGRQFSNSRSEMNVSTLELGDSALYLCASSWTGGAPETQYFGPGTRLLVL.

The chain joins TRBV6-1 to TRBJ2-3; 7 bases fit TRBD2. The CDR3 totals 15 residues. Germline V gene data show CDR1 as MNHNS and CDR2 as SASEGT. With V trimmed by 4 bases and J by 1 base, 5 bases remained unmatched. CDR3 amino acids: CASSVGGWGTDTQYF. The DNA of the CDR3 is TGTGCCAGCAGTGTGGGGGGGTGGGGCACAGATACGCAGTATTTT.

The chain joins TRBV19 to TRBJ1-5; possibly TRBD1 for D (6 bases). The germline CDR1 and CDR2 sequences are LNHDA and SQIVND (reference sequence). V lost 7 bases and J lost 2, with 9 bases in between. CDR3 size: 13 residues. The CDR3 DNA follows: TGTGCCAGTACCCGACAGGGCAATCAGCCCCAGCATTTT. This codes for CASTRQGNQPQHF.

The chain has TRBV7-2 and TRBJ2-1, with D unresolved. Germline V lookup: CDR1 SGHTA, CDR2 FQGNSA. With 2 bases removed from V and 4 bases from J, the gap between germline ends came to 12 bases. The CDR3 is made up of 15 amino acids. CDR3 bases: TGTGCCAGCAGCTTACAAAACTATCAGTACAATGAGCAGTTCTTC. It codes for CASSLQNYQYNEQFF. The full variable domain, with the rest looked up from reference TRBV7-2 and TRBJ2-1, is GAGVSQSPSNKVTEKGKDVELRCDPISGHTALYWYRQSLGQGLEFLIYFQGNSAPDKSGLPSDRFSAERTGGSVSTLTIQRTQQEDSAVYLCASSLQNYQYNEQFFGPGTRLTVL.

The rearrangement joins TRBV19 to TRBJ2-6; TRBD1 might be the D (6 bases). V shed 9 bases and J shed 3 bases, with 21 bases lying between them. The CDR3 length is 17 residues. The germline V gene encodes CDR1 LNHDA and CDR2 SQIVND (reference sequence). CDR3 residues: CASKPGTGLGGANVLTF. CDR3 sequence (DNA): TGTGCCAGCAAACCGGGAACAGGGCTTGGTGGGGCCAACGTCCTGACTTTC.

This clone was seen at least ten times. The chain couples TRBV6-1 to TRBJ1-1; D gene uncertain. This CDR3 spans 15 amino acids. Germline CDR1 is MNHNS and CDR2 is SASEGT. The V and J ends lost 1 base and 7 bases respectively, with 16 bases between them. CDR3 sequence (DNA): TGTGCCAGCAGTGAAGGAGTGGGCGGGCAGGATGAAGCTTTCTTT. Its translation is CASSEGVGGQDEAFF.

The chain is built from TRBV15 and TRBJ2-1, with D perhaps TRBD2 (6 bases). Per germline, CDR1 LNHNV and CDR2 YYDKDF (reference sequence). Trimming took 11 bases from V and 3 from J, leaving 11 bases between them. The CDR3 spans 12 residues. CDR3 nucleotides: TGTGCCCCCGGGACTTACTACAATGAGCAGTTCTTC. This sequence encodes CAPGTYYNEQFF.

This chain joins TRBV10-1 and TRBJ2-7, with 8 positions matching TRBD2. From germline, CDR1 is WNHNN and CDR2 SYGVQD (reference sequence). This CDR3 is 13 amino acids long. J gave up 7 bases and V 7 bases, and 9 bases lay outside the gene matches. The CDR3 protein is CASTTSGGWEQYF. In DNA form, the CDR3 reads TGCGCCAGCACTACTAGCGGAGGTTGGGAGCAGTACTTC.

The chain is built from TRBV5-1 and TRBJ1-1; D possibly corresponds to TRBD1 (6 bases). The V gene lost 4 bases and the J gene lost 0 bases, with 13 bases spanning the gap. The CDR3 has 15 residues. Germline loops: CDR1 SGHRS, CDR2 YFSETQ. CDR3 nucleotides: TGCGCCAGCAGCATTTCCGGGACATTGAACACTGAAGCTTTCTTT. It is translated as CASSISGTLNTEAFF.